This T cell receptor beta chain was identified during a study of Graves' ophthalmopathy and Graves' hyperthyroidism. RNA transcripts served as template for amplifying TCR beta CDR3 sequences. First-round RT-PCR used HTBI primers; second-round multiplex PCR followed. TCRdb analysed the multiplex PCR reads with MiXCR anew, one entry per CDR3 protein. The sample shows about 220,000 distinct CDR3 sequences, roughly a fifth of them seen only once. Between the trimmed V and J ends, which lost 0 bases and 5 bases, there was a span of 12 bases. CDR1 and CDR2 from the germline V gene are SGHRS and YFSETQ. This CDR3 has 15 amino acids.

The gene calls are TRBV5-1 and TRBJ2-1; D may be TRBD2 (5 bases). The specimen sequenced was peripheral blood. This receptor was obtained from a woman aged 45 to 65 with Graves' ophthalmopathy. In DNA, the CDR3 is TGCGCCAGCAGCTTGGTACCGGGAAGCCACAATGAGCAGTTCTTC. It encodes CASSLVPGSHNEQFF.